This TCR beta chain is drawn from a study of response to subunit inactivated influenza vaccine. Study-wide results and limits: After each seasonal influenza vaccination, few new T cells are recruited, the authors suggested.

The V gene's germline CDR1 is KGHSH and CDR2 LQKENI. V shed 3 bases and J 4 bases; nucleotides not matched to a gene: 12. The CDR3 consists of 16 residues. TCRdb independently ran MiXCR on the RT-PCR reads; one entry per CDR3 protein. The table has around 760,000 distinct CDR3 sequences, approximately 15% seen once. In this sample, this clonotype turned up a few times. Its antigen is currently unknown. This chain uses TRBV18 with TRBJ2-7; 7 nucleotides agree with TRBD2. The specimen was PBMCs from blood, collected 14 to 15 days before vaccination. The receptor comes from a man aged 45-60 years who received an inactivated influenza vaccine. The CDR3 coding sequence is TGTGCCAGCTCACCTAGTGCGGGGAGGGCACTTTACGAGCAGTACTTC. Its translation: CASSPSAGRALYEQYF.